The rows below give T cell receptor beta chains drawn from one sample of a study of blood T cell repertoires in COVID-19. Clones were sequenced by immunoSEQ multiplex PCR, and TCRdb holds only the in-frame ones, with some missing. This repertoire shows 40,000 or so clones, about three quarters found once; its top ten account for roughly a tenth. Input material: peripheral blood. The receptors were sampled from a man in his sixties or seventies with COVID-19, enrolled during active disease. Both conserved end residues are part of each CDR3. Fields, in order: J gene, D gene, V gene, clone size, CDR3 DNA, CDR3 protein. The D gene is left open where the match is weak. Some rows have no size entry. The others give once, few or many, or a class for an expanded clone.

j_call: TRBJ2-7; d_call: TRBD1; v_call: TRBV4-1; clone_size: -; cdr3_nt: TGCGCCAGCAGCCAAGTTCTACAGGGGGGCTACGAGCAGTACTTC; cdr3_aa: CASSQVLQGGYEQYF
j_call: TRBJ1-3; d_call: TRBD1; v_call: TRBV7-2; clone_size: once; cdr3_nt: TGTGCCAGCAGCCGTACAGGGGAAAGGGGAAACACCATATATTTT; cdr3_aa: CASSRTGERGNTIYF
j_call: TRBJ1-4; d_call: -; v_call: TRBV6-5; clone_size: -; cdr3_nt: TGTGCCAGCAGAGGAGGCAGGGGTGGGGAAAAACTGTTTTTT; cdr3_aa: CASRGGRGGEKLFF
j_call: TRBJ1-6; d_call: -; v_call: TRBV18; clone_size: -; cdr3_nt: TGTGCCAGCTCACCATCCCGCGGTTCACCCCTCCACTTT; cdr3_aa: CASSPSRGSPLHF
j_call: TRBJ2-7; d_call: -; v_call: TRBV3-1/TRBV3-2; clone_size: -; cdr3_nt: TGTGCCAGCAGCCAAGGTCTCTACGGGGGTGGGGGCGAGCAGTACTTC; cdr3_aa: CASSQGLYGGGGEQYF
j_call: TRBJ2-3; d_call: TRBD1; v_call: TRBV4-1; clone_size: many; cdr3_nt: TGCGCCAGCAGCCAAAGAACAGGGGCCGAGGATACGCAGTATTTT; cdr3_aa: CASSQRTGAEDTQYF
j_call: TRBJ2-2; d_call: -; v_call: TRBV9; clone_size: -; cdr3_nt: TGTGCCAGCAGCGTAGCTCGTCTAGCCACCGGGGAGCTGTTTTTT; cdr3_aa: CASSVARLATGELFF
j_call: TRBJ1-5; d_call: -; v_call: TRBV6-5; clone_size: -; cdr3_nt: TGTGCCAGCAAGCTACAGAGAGATCAGCCCCAGCATTTT; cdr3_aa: CASKLQRDQPQHF
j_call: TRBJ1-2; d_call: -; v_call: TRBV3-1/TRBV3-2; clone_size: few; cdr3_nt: TGTGCCAGCAGCCAAGACGGACAGTCCTATGGCTACACCTTC; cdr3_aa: CASSQDGQSYGYTF
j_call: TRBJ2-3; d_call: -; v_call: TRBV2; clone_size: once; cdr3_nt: TGTGCCAGCAGTGAAGCGACTAGCACAGATACGCAGTATTTT; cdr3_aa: CASSEATSTDTQYF
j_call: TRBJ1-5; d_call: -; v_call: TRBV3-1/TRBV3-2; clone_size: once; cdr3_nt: TGTGCCAGCAGCCGCGGCCAAAATCAGCCCCAGCATTTT; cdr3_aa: CASSRGQNQPQHF
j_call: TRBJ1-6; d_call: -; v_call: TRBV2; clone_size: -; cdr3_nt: TGTGCCAGCTCAACAGAAGATTCACCCCTCCACTTT; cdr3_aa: CASSTEDSPLHF
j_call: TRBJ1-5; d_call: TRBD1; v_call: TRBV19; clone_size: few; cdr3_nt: TGTGCCAGTACCCTCGGGACAGGGTGGGGTCAGCCCCAGCATTTT; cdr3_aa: CASTLGTGWGQPQHF
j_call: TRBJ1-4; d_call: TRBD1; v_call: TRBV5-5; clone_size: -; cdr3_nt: TGTGCCAGCAGCCCCTTACGGACAGGGATTGGGGCTTATAATGAAAAACTGTTTTTT; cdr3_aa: CASSPLRTGIGAYNEKLFF
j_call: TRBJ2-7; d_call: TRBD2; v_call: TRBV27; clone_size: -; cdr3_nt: TGTGCCAGCAGTCCAGGGACTAGACGGAACGAGCAGTACTTC; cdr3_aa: CASSPGTRRNEQYF
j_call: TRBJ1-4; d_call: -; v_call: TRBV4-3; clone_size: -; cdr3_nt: TGCGCCAGCAGCCCCGGGCGCTTTCGGGGTGAAAAACTGTTTTTT; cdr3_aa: CASSPGRFRGEKLFF
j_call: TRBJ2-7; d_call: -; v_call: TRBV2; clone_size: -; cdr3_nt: TGTGCCAGCAGTCTAGGTTACGAGCAGTACTTC; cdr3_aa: CASSLGYEQYF
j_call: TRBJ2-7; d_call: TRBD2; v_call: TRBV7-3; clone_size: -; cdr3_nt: TGTGCCAGCAGCTCGGGACTAGCGGGGGATTACGAGCAGTACTTC; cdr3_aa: CASSSGLAGDYEQYF
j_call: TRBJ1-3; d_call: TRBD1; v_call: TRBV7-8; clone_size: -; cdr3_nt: TGTGCCAGCAGCTCTGACAGGGGCATCACCCGCTCTGGAAACACCATATATTTT; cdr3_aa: CASSSDRGITRSGNTIYF
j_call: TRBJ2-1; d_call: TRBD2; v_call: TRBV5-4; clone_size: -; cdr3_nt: TGTGCCAGCAGCTTGCTACGGACTAGCGGGCAGAGCTCCTACAATGAGCAGTTCTTC; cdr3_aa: CASSLLRTSGQSSYNEQFF
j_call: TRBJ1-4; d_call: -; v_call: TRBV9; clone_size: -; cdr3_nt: TGTGCCAGCAGCGTAGCGGCAGGCAAAGAAAAACTGTTTTTT; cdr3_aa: CASSVAAGKEKLFF
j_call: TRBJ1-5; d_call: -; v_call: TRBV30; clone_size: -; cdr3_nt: TGTGCCTGGAGTGGGGCTGATGAAAAACAGCCCCAGCATTTT; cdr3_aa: CAWSGADEKQPQHF
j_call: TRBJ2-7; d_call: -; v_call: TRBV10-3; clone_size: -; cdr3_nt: TGTGCCGCCAAAGCGGGTAGGAGCTCCTACGAGCAGTACTTC; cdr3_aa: CAAKAGRSSYEQYF
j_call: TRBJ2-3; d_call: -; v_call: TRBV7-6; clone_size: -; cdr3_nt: TGTGCCAGCAGCGCGGACAGATTGACCAGCACAGATACGCAGTATTTT; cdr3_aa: CASSADRLTSTDTQYF
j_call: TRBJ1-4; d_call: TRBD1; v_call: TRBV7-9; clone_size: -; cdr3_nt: TGTGCCAGCAGCATATCAGGGGGCGGCGTGGTTGAAAAACTGTTTTTT; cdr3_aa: CASSISGGGVVEKLFF
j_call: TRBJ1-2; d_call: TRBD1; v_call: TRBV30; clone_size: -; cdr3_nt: TGTGCCTGGGGCGGGACAGAAAAAAACTATGGCTACACCTTC; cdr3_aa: CAWGGTEKNYGYTF
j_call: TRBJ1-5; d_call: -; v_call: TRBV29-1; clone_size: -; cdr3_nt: TGCAGCGTTCGACAGAGGTCTGATCAGCCCCAGCATTTT; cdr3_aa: CSVRQRSDQPQHF
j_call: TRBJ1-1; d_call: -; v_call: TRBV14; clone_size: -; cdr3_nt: TGTGCCAGCAGCCAATTCGGGGTGAACACTGAAGCTTTCTTT; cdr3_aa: CASSQFGVNTEAFF
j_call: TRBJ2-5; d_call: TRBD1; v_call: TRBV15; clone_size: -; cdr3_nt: TGTGCCACCAGCAGAGATCCGGGACAGCAAGAGACCCAGTACTTC; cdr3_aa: CATSRDPGQQETQYF
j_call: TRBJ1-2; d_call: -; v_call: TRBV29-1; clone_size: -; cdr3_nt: TGCACCTTGCTTTCGGGCTATGGCTACACCTTC; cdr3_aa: CTLLSGYGYTF